This TCR beta chain was captured by sequencing in a study of blood T cell repertoires in COVID-19. Study-level information: COVID-19 samples collected from the United States, Italy and Spain covered acute and convalescent phases. PBMCs, B-cell-depleted T cells, or T cells provided the cDNA or gDNA that made up the material.

Per the original methods: Estimation of nucleated cell counts relied on the amplification of reference gene primers. Method: immunoSEQ multiplex PCR; TCRdb's copy keeps in-frame clones and lacks some. The V and J calls and clone size come from that table; D and trimming were worked out from the DNA. Of over 150,000 clones listed, approximately 88% were seen once; the top ten hold around 8.4%. The CDR3 extends over 16 amino acids. The V and J ends lost 0 bases and 1 base respectively, with 12 bases between them. The germline CDR1 and CDR2 sequences are LGHNA and YSLEER. The sequence derives from an elderly woman with active or convalescent COVID-19. Sequenced sample: peripheral blood. V and J are TRBV4-3 and TRBJ2-5; perhaps TRBD1 as D (6 bases). The CDR3 is CASSQDGRGFQETQYF. The CDR3 coding sequence is TGCGCCAGCAGCCAAGACGGCAGGGGCTTCCAAGAGACCCAGTACTTC.